The 22 T cell receptor beta chains listed next were all sequenced from one sample in a study of cytomegalovirus exposure and HLA in healthy donors (TCRdb year 2017). The library was obtained by the immunoSEQ multiplex PCR assay. A mixture of 60 forward primers for TCR Vbeta segments and 13 reverse primers for TCR Jbeta segments was used in the multiplex PCR. TCRdb's version of the immuneACCESS table is confined to in-frame rearrangements and falls short of the full clone set. An unresolved V gene accounts for under half of the shortfall where checked; the remainder is of unknown origin. The sample table holds 85,000 to 130,000 clones, of which roughly 83% were seen once. Under 5% of the sample is taken by the ten largest. Input material: PBMCs. Every receptor here comes from a female donor in good health and CMV-seropositive.

This clone was seen a few times. This sequence joins TRBV19 and TRBJ2-2; D remains ambiguous. Trimming left V 4 bases short and J 1 base short, with 7 bases between. Looked up from germline, CDR1 is LNHDA and CDR2 is SQIVND (reference sequence). CDR3 length: 14 residues. CDR3 in DNA: TGTGCCAGTAGTAATGCGAGGAACACCGGGGAGCTGTTTTTT. It translates to CASSNARNTGELFF.

This clone was detected only once. This rearrangement joins TRBV9 to TRBJ2-3, with 11 positions matching TRBD2. Germline V gives CDR1 SGDLS, CDR2 YYNGEE. The ends lost 3 bases at V and 6 bases at J; junction bases unmatched: 9. The CDR3 sequence is 16 residues long. The CDR3 region is CASSALAGGLGDTQYF. In DNA, the CDR3 is TGTGCCAGCAGCGCCTTAGCGGGGGGGCTCGGTGATACGCAGTATTTT.

Here the CDR3 reads CASRGRKNEKLFF. The DNA for the CDR3 is TGTGCCAGCAGGGGGAGGAAGAATGAAAAACTGTTTTTT. The gene calls are TRBV2 and TRBJ1-4, with D unresolved. Trimming took 6 bases from V and 5 from J, leaving 10 bases between them. Germline CDR1 SNHLY, CDR2 FYNNEI. The length of the CDR3 is 13 residues.

V gene TRBV10-1 combines with J gene TRBJ1-5; possibly TRBD1 for D (6 bases). The CDR3 contains 17 residues. Germline V lookup: CDR1 WNHNN, CDR2 SYGVQD (reference sequence). The V end was cut by 6 bases, the J end by 3 bases, with 21 bases between. The CDR3 is CASRRTIRTETNQPQHF. In DNA form, the CDR3 reads TGCGCCAGCAGAAGAACCATTCGGACAGAGACCAATCAGCCCCAGCATTTT.

The V and J genes are TRBV4-3 and TRBJ1-1; D unclear. V lost 1 base to trimming and J lost 1 base, with 4 bases between them. The germline V gene encodes CDR1 LGHNA and CDR2 YSLEER. The CDR3 spans 13 residues. CDR3 coding DNA: TGCGCCAGCAGCCAAGGGCAGAACACTGAAGCTTTCTTT. Encoded protein: CASSQGQNTEAFF.

The chain carries TRBV30 and TRBJ1-1; D not certain. The V end lost 0 bases, the J end lost 0 bases, and 11 bases lay between the germline ends. Looked up from germline, CDR1 is GTSNPN and CDR2 is SVGIG (reference sequence). The CDR3 totals 15 residues. The CDR3 DNA reads TGTGCCTGGAGTGTACCAAGACTTCTGAACACTGAAGCTTTCTTT. Amino acid sequence: CAWSVPRLLNTEAFF.

This clone was recorded a few times. The chain has TRBV5-1 and TRBJ2-5; 8 positions match TRBD1. This CDR3 is built from 16 residues. V shed 4 bases, J shed 0 bases, and the junction held 8 bases outside the gene matches. Germline values: CDR1 SGHRS, CDR2 YFSETQ. Written as DNA, the CDR3 is TGCGCCAGCAGCGGAGGGACAGGCGGCTACCAAGAGACCCAGTACTTC. This translates into CASSGGTGGYQETQYF.

This rearrangement joins TRBV6-5 to TRBJ1-2; no definite D call. The CDR3 totals 11 residues. In germline, CDR1 is MNHEY, CDR2 SVGAGI. The V end lost 4 bases, the J end lost 7 bases, and 7 bases lay between the germline ends. The CDR3 nucleotides are TGTGCCAGCAGTTCCCCCTTTGGCTACACCTTC. This sequence encodes CASSSPFGYTF.

Of note for this clone: Compared with germline, one end of the junction differs, possibly owing to a read error. J is TRBJ1-2 and V is TRBV7-9; 7 nucleotides match TRBD1. Germline V gene lookup returns CDR1 SEHNR and CDR2 FQNEAQ (reference sequence). The CDR3 sequence is 12 residues long. This chain's CDR3 is CSSSYARDSPRF. CDR3 sequence (DNA): TGTTCCAGCAGCTACGCTCGGGACAGTCCTCGCTTC.

The chain employs TRBV15 and TRBJ1-5; D is uncertain. Germline V gene sequence: CDR1 LNHNV, CDR2 YYDKDF (reference sequence). V gave up 1 base and J gave up 1 base, with 8 bases separating them. The CDR3 totals 15 residues. The CDR3 region has the DNA TGTGCCACCAGCAGAGGAGGTTGGAGCAATCAGCCCCAGCATTTT. Encoded protein: CATSRGGWSNQPQHF.

The CDR3 region is CASSLELDTQYF. The CDR3 DNA sequence: TGCGCCAGCAGCTTGGAGCTGGATACGCAGTATTTT. The J gene is TRBJ2-3, the V gene TRBV5-1; D gene uncertain. This CDR3 has 12 residues. Germline V gene lookup returns CDR1 SGHRS and CDR2 YFSETQ. V dropped 0 bases and J dropped 6 bases, with 5 bases sitting between them.

CDR3 nucleotide sequence: TGTGCCAGCTCACGGGGACAGGGGGCGCACGGGGCCAACGTCCTGACTTTC. Translation: CASSRGQGAHGANVLTF. The V call is TRBV18, the J call TRBJ2-6; 12 bases fit TRBD1. The V gene's germline CDR1 is KGHSH and CDR2 LQKENI. V gave up 4 bases and J gave up 4 bases; unmatched junction bases: 5. This CDR3 is built from 17 residues.

V gene TRBV19 combines with J gene TRBJ2-3, with TRBD2 matching 9 bases. The CDR3 spans 15 residues. In germline, CDR1 is LNHDA, CDR2 SQIVND (reference sequence). V trimming: 2 bases; J trimming: 5 bases; junction bases outside the gene matches: 5. CDR3 DNA: TGTGCCAGTAGTATACTAGCGGGATTTCAAGATACGCAGTATTTT. Translated, it gives CASSILAGFQDTQYF.

The chain links TRBV9 to TRBJ2-2; D is perhaps TRBD1 (5 bases). This CDR3 is built from 16 residues. The V and J ends lost 2 bases and 0 bases respectively, with 11 bases between them. Germline V CDR1 and CDR2: SGDLS, YYNGEE. CDR3 loop: CASSVQGSSNTGELFF. The CDR3 DNA reads as TGTGCCAGCAGCGTCCAGGGCAGCTCGAACACCGGGGAGCTGTTTTTT.

The chain combines TRBV11-2 with TRBJ1-5, with D possibly matching TRBD1 (5 bases). The CDR3 loop spans 13 amino acids. CDR1 is SGHAT and CDR2 is FQNNGV in the germline V gene. The V gene lost 5 bases and the J gene lost 7 bases, with 12 bases spanning the gap. The DNA of the CDR3 is TGTGCCAGCAGCCGCTGGAGGGGCCAGCCCCAGCATTTT. The encoded protein is CASSRWRGQPQHF.

J is TRBJ1-4 and V is TRBV6-6; D ambiguous. V dropped 7 bases and J dropped 0 bases, with 9 bases sitting between them. The CDR3 has 14 residues. The germline V gene has CDR1 MNHNY and CDR2 SVGAGI (reference sequence). CDR3 region: CASNPTSTNEKLFF. CDR3 DNA sequence: TGTGCCAGCAACCCCACATCAACTAATGAAAAACTGTTTTTT.

This clone occurred a few times. This sequence joins TRBV9 and TRBJ1-1; TRBD1 is a possible D gene (6 bases). V was shortened by 0 bases and J by 4 bases, with 19 bases between the two germline ends. The CDR3 is 17 amino acids. CDR1 is SGDLS, CDR2 YYNGEE, per germline. This CDR3 reads CASSVVRGGAGGTEAFF. The CDR3 coding sequence is TGTGCCAGCAGCGTAGTTAGGGGGGGCGCTGGGGGCACTGAAGCTTTCTTT. The variable domain in full, completed from reference TRBV9 and TRBJ1-1, reads DSGVTQTPKHLITATGQRVTLRCSPRSGDLSVYWYQQSLDQGLQFLIQYYNGEERAKGNILERFSAQQFPDLHSELNLSSLELGDSALYFCASSVVRGGAGGTEAFFGQGTRLTVV.

The CDR3 reads CAIRQTGMEAFF. For the CDR3, the DNA is TGTGCCATCAGACAAACAGGTATGGAAGCTTTCTTT. This chain links TRBV10-3 with TRBJ1-1, with D tentatively TRBD1 (5 bases). The germline CDR1 and CDR2 sequences are ENHRY and SYGVKD. The CDR3 runs 12 residues. V lost 6 bases, J lost 8 bases, and 13 bases lay in between.

V is TRBV7-9 and J is TRBJ2-7, with 9 bases that match TRBD2. V was pared by 4 bases and J by 1 base, with 5 bases of the junction left unmatched. The V gene's germline CDR1 is SEHNR and CDR2 FQNEAQ (reference sequence). The CDR3 has 15 amino acids. The CDR3 region has the DNA TGTGCCAGCAGCTCGAGCGGGAGGACTTCCTACGAGCAGTACTTC. This translates into CASSSSGRTSYEQYF.

V gene TRBV5-1 combines with J gene TRBJ2-6; D may be TRBD1 (5 bases). The CDR3 contains 13 residues. Germline V gene data show CDR1 as SGHRS and CDR2 as YFSETQ. V lost 7 bases and J 2 bases, leaving 7 bases between the germline ends. The CDR3 nucleotides are TGCGCCAGCCTGGGGCCTGGGGCCAACGTCCTGACTTTC. Translation gives CASLGPGANVLTF.

In this sample, this clone turned up a few times. V is TRBV18 and J is TRBJ2-7, with 14 bases that match TRBD2. The length of the CDR3 is 15 residues. The J segment lost 5 bases and the V segment lost 5 bases, leaving 5 bases of the junction unmatched. Germline values: CDR1 KGHSH, CDR2 LQKENI. CDR3 bases: TGTGCCAGCTCATCCGGACTAGCGGGAGGAGACGAGCAGTACTTC. Translating it yields CASSSGLAGGDEQYF. Supplemented by reference TRBV18 and TRBJ2-7, the full variable domain reads NAGVMQNPRHLVRRRGQEARLRCSPMKGHSHVYWYRQLPEEGLKFMVYLQKENIIDESGMPKERFSAEFPKEGPSILRIQQVVRGDSAAYFCASSSGLAGGDEQYFGPGTRLTVT.

The chain employs TRBV6-5 and TRBJ2-7, with a tentative D call TRBD2 (6 bases). The length of the CDR3 is 15 residues. V dropped 0 bases and J dropped 0 bases, with 9 bases sitting between them. Germline-derived CDR1 and CDR2 are MNHEY and SVGAGI. The CDR3 nucleotides are TGTGCCAGCAGTTACTCGGGACTGGTCTCCTACGAGCAGTACTTC. Encoded protein: CASSYSGLVSYEQYF.